A single sample is the source of the 23 T cell receptor beta chains below, sequenced in a study of blood T cell repertoires in COVID-19. Measured with immunoSEQ multiplex PCR; TCRdb has only the in-frame clones, and not every one. Of 200,000 to 300,000 clones in the sample, roughly 86% are singletons; the top ten hold approximately 9.4%. What was sequenced was peripheral blood. The receptors derive from a man aged 40-49 years who had recovered from COVID-19.

CDR3 loop: CASSFTGSSDTQYF. As DNA, the CDR3 is TGTGCCAGCAGCTTCACAGGGAGTTCGGATACGCAGTATTTT. This sequence joins TRBV7-2 and TRBJ2-3; perhaps TRBD1 as D (6 bases). Trimming took off 3 bases at V and 6 bases at J, with 13 bases between the two ends. CDR3 length equals 14 residues. The germline V gene has CDR1 SGHTA and CDR2 FQGNSA.

To note about this clone: The junction and the germline gene differ at one end; a read error may be behind it. The rearrangement uses TRBV28 and TRBJ2-7; no clear D. This CDR3 contains 12 residues. Looked up from germline, CDR1 is MDHEN and CDR2 is SYDVKM. The CDR3 is CASSLPNYAQYF. The CDR3 DNA is TGTGCCAGCAGTTTACCTAACTACGCGCAGTACTTC.

The rearrangement uses TRBV18 and TRBJ2-1; maybe TRBD2 (5 bases). V shed 2 bases and J shed 3 bases, with 11 bases lying between them. The germline V gene encodes CDR1 KGHSH and CDR2 LQKENI. The CDR3 contains 15 residues. The CDR3 is CASSPELGIYNEQFF. The CDR3 bases are TGTGCCAGCTCACCAGAACTAGGGATCTACAATGAGCAGTTCTTC. Full variable domain (remainder filled in from reference TRBV18 and TRBJ2-1): NAGVMQNPRHLVRRRGQEARLRCSPMKGHSHVYWYRQLPEEGLKFMVYLQKENIIDESGMPKERFSAEFPKEGPSILRIQQVVRGDSAAYFCASSPELGIYNEQFFGPGTRLTVL.

Details on this clone: Additional DNA sequences in this sample encode the identical CDR3. V is TRBV27 and J is TRBJ1-1; possibly TRBD1 for D (5 bases). Trimming took 3 bases from V and 1 from J, leaving 9 bases between them. The germline CDR1 and CDR2 sequences are MNHEY and SMNVEV (reference sequence). The CDR3 runs 14 residues. CDR3 in amino acids: CASSFGRGNTEAFF. As DNA, the CDR3 is TGTGCCAGCAGTTTCGGGAGGGGGAACACTGAAGCTTTCTTT.

The chain recombines TRBV4-2 with TRBJ2-1, with TRBD2 identical over 13 bases. Trimming at V came to 2 bases and at J to 2 bases, leaving 15 bases not matched to a gene. The CDR3 is made up of 21 amino acids. The germline V gene encodes CDR1 LGHNA and CDR2 YNFKEQ. The CDR3 coding sequence is TGTGCCAGCAGCCAAATAACCGGGACTAGCGGGACTAAGGCAGCCTACAATGAGCAGTTCTTC. As protein: CASSQITGTSGTKAAYNEQFF.

V and J are TRBV19 and TRBJ2-7; weak D call: TRBD2 (6 bases). The CDR3 consists of 17 residues. V gave up 4 bases and J gave up 1 base, with 20 bases separating them. Germline assignment: CDR1 LNHDA and CDR2 SQIVND (reference sequence). The CDR3 loop is CASSKAGTQTISYEQYF. CDR3 DNA sequence: TGTGCCAGTAGTAAAGCAGGGACTCAGACGATTTCCTACGAGCAGTACTTC.

This clone was detected once. V usage is TRBV29-1 and J usage is TRBJ1-1; D unresolved. This CDR3 has 12 residues. Per the germline V gene, CDR1 is SQVTM and CDR2 is ANQGSEA. V was shortened by 4 bases and J by 0 bases, with 6 bases between the two germline ends. CDR3 nucleotides: TGCAGCGTTGTTGTAATGAACACTGAAGCTTTCTTT. Residues: CSVVVMNTEAFF.

This sequence joins TRBV9 and TRBJ1-4; 10 nucleotides agree with TRBD1. The germline V gene encodes CDR1 SGDLS and CDR2 YYNGEE. The length of the CDR3 is 14 residues. J gave up 5 bases and V 6 bases, and 4 bases lay outside the gene matches. CDR3 in amino acids: CASTPGQGNEKLFF. In DNA, the CDR3 is TGTGCCAGCACTCCGGGACAGGGGAATGAAAAACTGTTTTTT.

The chain uses TRBV3-1 (or the pseudogene TRBV3-2) and TRBJ2-5; 16 positions match TRBD2. J was trimmed by 5 bases and V by 4 bases; bases with no gene match: 4. CDR1 is LGHDT and CDR2 is YNNKEL in the germline V gene (reference sequence). The CDR3 runs to 16 residues. The CDR3 spells CASSPGTSGRGETQYF. DNA of the CDR3: TGTGCCAGCAGCCCGGGGACTAGCGGGAGGGGGGAGACCCAGTACTTC.

This chain links TRBV3-1 (or the pseudogene TRBV3-2) with TRBJ2-7, with D possibly being TRBD1 (6 bases). The V gene lost 2 bases and the J gene lost 2 bases, with 16 bases spanning the gap. This CDR3 spans 16 amino acids. From germline, CDR1 is LGHDT and CDR2 YNNKEL (reference sequence). The CDR3 loop reads CASSQYLQGSPYEQYF. The CDR3 coding sequence is TGTGCCAGCAGCCAATACTTGCAGGGGTCCCCCTACGAGCAGTACTTC.

The V call is TRBV6-2 or TRBV6-3, the J call TRBJ2-5; perhaps TRBD2 as D (5 bases). V was shortened by 4 bases and J by 4 bases, with 13 bases between the two germline ends. The CDR3 sequence is 14 residues long. Germline lookup yields CDR1 MNHEY and CDR2 SVGEGT. The CDR3 bases are TGTGCCAGCAGTTCACTAGGATCAGCAGAGACCCAGTACTTC. Protein sequence: CASSSLGSAETQYF.

This sequence joins TRBV19 and TRBJ2-1; the match to TRBD2 covers 14 bases. CDR1 is LNHDA, CDR2 SQIVND, per germline (reference sequence). V gave up 3 bases and J gave up 13 bases; unmatched junction bases: 5. The CDR3 totals 14 residues. Written as DNA, the CDR3 is TGTGCCAGTAGTATGACTAGCGGGGGGGGACGCCAGTTCTTC. Its protein is CASSMTSGGGRQFF. The whole variable domain, filled in from reference TRBV19 and TRBJ2-1, reads DGGITQSPKYLFRKEGQNVTLSCEQNLNHDAMYWYRQDPGQGLRLIYYSQIVNDFQKGDIAEGYSVSREKKESFPLTVTSAQKNPTAFYLCASSMTSGGGRQFFGPGTRLTVL.

The gene calls are TRBV7-2 and TRBJ1-2, with 8 nucleotides matching TRBD1. With 3 bases clipped from V and 4 bases from J, the junction kept 7 bases outside the gene matches. This CDR3 comprises 15 residues. Germline CDR1 and CDR2: SGHTA and FQGNSA. In nucleotides, the CDR3 is TGTGCCAGCAGCTTTGGGGCAGGGGGCGTCTATGGCTACACCTTC. Amino acids: CASSFGAGGVYGYTF.

This clone has a handful of counts. The chain has TRBV7-9 and TRBJ1-2; D call uncertain. CDR3 length equals 14 residues. Trimming removed 0 bases at V and 7 bases at J, with 12 bases between. Germline CDR1 SEHNR, CDR2 FQNEAQ (reference sequence). CDR3 bases: TGTGCCAGCAGCTTAGCTAAACCGACGGGTGGCTACACCTTC. Translation: CASSLAKPTGGYTF.

This clone turned up a few times. The V call is TRBV10-3, the J call TRBJ2-2, with D perhaps matching TRBD2 (6 bases). The CDR3 loop spans 14 amino acids. Trimming cost V 8 bases and J 1 base, with 11 bases left between them. The V gene's germline CDR1 is ENHRY and CDR2 SYGVKD. Here the CDR3 reads CAIAGSGNTGELFF. The CDR3 DNA reads as TGTGCCATCGCGGGGAGCGGGAACACCGGGGAGCTGTTTTTT.

The V and J genes are TRBV5-5 and TRBJ2-7; 9 bases line up with TRBD2. CDR3 length: 14 residues. Germline V lookup: CDR1 SGHKS, CDR2 YYEKEE (reference sequence). V lost 4 bases and J lost 3; bases outside the gene matches: 5. The CDR3: CASSTAGGGYEQYF. The CDR3 DNA reads as TGTGCCAGCAGCACAGCGGGGGGAGGCTACGAGCAGTACTTC.

The V and J genes are TRBV29-1 and TRBJ2-5, with TRBD1 identical over 7 bases. V shed 1 base and J 2 bases; nucleotides not matched to a gene: 4. This CDR3 contains 14 residues. CDR1 and CDR2 (germline): SQVTM, ANQGSEA. CDR3 amino acids: CSVEGPRGQETQYF. In DNA form, the CDR3 reads TGCAGCGTTGAAGGCCCCAGGGGGCAAGAGACCCAGTACTTC.

Only one count was recorded for this clone. This chain joins TRBV11-2 and TRBJ1-3, with 9 bases lining up with TRBD1. V was pared by 4 bases and J by 1 base, with 11 bases of the junction left unmatched. This CDR3 is built from 18 residues. CDR1 SGHAT and CDR2 FQNNGV come from the germline V gene. The chain's CDR3 is CASSSRTGARYSGNTIYF. DNA of the CDR3: TGTGCCAGCAGCTCCAGGACAGGGGCGCGCTATTCTGGAAACACCATATATTTT.

This chain joins TRBV19 and TRBJ1-4; 9 bases are shared with TRBD1. This CDR3 has 15 residues. In germline, CDR1 is LNHDA, CDR2 SQIVND (reference sequence). Trimming took 8 bases from V and 5 from J; bases not matched to a gene: 9. The CDR3 reads CASLLTGGTNEKLFF. Written as DNA, the CDR3 is TGTGCCAGTTTACTGACAGGGGGGACGAATGAAAAACTGTTTTTT. The full variable domain, with the rest looked up from reference TRBV19 and TRBJ1-4, is DGGITQSPKYLFRKEGQNVTLSCEQNLNHDAMYWYRQDPGQGLRLIYYSQIVNDFQKGDIAEGYSVSREKKESFPLTVTSAQKNPTAFYLCASLLTGGTNEKLFFGSGTQLSVL.

This chain uses TRBV24-1 with TRBJ2-1; 9 bases fit TRBD2. Germline CDR1 reads KGHDR; CDR2 reads SFDVKD. The CDR3 is 15 residues long. V was clipped by 4 bases and J by 6 bases; unmatched bases: 6. The CDR3 loop reads CATSDASGTRNEQFF. CDR3 DNA: TGTGCCACCAGTGACGCTAGCGGGACACGCAATGAGCAGTTCTTC.

The CDR3, as DNA: TGTGCCAGCAGCCAACTAGCGGCTACCTACAATGAGCAGTTCTTC. Its translation: CASSQLAATYNEQFF. The chain links TRBV7-2 to TRBJ2-1, with TRBD2 matching over 8 bases. This CDR3 has 15 amino acids. V shed 5 bases, J shed 2 bases, and the junction held 5 bases outside the gene matches. CDR1 and CDR2 from the germline V gene are SGHTA and FQGNSA. The whole variable domain, filled in from reference TRBV7-2 and TRBJ2-1, reads GAGVSQSPSNKVTEKGKDVELRCDPISGHTALYWYRQSLGQGLEFLIYFQGNSAPDKSGLPSDRFSAERTGGSVSTLTIQRTQQEDSAVYLCASSQLAATYNEQFFGPGTRLTVL.

This clone was detected only once. This sequence joins TRBV9 and TRBJ2-7; TRBD2 agrees at 10 bases. The junction had 12 bases not matched to a gene; V was cut back by 3 bases and J by 0 bases. Germline lookup yields CDR1 SGDLS and CDR2 YYNGEE. The CDR3 consists of 18 residues. The CDR3 bases are TGTGCCAGCAGCGGGCCGAACGTAGCGGGGGGCTACTCCTACGAGCAGTACTTC. Translation gives CASSGPNVAGGYSYEQYF.

The V and J genes are TRBV12-5 and TRBJ2-7; TRBD2 might be the D (6 bases). Germline V gene lookup returns CDR1 LGHNT and CDR2 FRNRAP. V lost 9 bases and J lost 5, with 23 bases in between. CDR3 length: 15 amino acids. For the CDR3, the DNA is TGTGCTAGGGACATGGAAATCGCGGGGCTCAACGAGCAGTACTTC. Protein sequence: CARDMEIAGLNEQYF.